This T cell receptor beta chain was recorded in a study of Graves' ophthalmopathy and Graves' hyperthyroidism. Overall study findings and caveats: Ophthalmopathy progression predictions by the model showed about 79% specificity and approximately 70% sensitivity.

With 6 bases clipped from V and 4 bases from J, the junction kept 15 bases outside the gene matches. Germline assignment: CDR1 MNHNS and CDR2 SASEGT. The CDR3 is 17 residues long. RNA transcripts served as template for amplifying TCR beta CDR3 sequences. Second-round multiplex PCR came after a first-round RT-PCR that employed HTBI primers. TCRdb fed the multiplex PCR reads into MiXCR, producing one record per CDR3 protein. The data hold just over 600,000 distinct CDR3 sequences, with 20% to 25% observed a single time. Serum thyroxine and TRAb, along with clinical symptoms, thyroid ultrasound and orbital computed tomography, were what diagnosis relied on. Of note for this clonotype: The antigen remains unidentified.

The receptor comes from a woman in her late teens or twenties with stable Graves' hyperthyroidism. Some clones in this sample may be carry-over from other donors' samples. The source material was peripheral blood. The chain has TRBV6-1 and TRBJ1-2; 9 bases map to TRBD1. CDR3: CASRFPGLTGGLYGYTF. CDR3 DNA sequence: TGTGCCAGCAGGTTTCCGGGCTTGACAGGGGGACTCTATGGCTACACCTTC.